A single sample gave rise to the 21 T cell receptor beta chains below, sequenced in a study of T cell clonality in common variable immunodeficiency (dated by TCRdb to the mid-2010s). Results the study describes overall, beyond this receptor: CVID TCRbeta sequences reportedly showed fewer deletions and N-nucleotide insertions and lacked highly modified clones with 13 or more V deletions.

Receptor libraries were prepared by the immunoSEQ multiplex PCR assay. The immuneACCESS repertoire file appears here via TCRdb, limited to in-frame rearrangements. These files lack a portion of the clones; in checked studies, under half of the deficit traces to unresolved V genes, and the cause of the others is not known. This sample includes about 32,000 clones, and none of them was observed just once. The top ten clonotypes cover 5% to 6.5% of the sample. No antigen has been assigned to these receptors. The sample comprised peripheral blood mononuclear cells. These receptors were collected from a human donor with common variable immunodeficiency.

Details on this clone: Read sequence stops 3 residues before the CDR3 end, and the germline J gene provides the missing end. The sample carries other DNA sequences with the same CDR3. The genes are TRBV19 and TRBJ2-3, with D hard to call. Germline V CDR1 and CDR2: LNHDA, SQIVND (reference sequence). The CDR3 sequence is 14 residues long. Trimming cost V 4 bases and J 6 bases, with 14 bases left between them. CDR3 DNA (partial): TGTGCCAGTAGTAATGCAGGCCCAATGGATACG. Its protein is CASSNAGPMDT. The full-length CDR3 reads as CASSNAGPMDTQYF.

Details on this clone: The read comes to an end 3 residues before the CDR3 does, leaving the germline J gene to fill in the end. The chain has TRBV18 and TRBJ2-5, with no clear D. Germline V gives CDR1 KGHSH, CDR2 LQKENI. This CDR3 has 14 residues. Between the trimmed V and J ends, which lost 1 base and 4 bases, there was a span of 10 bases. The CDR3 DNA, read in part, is TGTGCCAGCTCACCACTCACCCGCGGAGAGACC. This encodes CASSPLTRGET. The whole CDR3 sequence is CASSPLTRGETQYF.

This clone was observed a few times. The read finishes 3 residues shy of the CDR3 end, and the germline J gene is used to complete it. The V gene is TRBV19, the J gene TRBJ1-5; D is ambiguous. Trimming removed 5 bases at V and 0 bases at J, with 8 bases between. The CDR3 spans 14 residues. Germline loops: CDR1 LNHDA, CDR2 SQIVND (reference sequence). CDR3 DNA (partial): TGTGCCAGTAGTCCTCGCTATAGCAATCAGCCC. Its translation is CASSPRYSNQP. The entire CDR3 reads CASSPRYSNQPQHF.

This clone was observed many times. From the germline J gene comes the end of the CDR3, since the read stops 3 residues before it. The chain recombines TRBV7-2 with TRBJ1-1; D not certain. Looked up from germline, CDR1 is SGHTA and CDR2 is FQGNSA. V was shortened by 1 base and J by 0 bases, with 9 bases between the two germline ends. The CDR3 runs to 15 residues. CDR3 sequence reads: CASSLGGLMNTEAFF. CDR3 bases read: TGTGCCAGCAGCTTAGGCGGACTGATGAACACTGAA. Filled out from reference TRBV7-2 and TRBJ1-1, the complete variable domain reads GAGVSQSPSNKVTEKGKDVELRCDPISGHTALYWYRQSLGQGLEFLIYFQGNSAPDKSGLPSDRFSAERTGGSVSTLTIQRTQQEDSAVYLCASSLGGLMNTEAFFGQGTRLTVV.

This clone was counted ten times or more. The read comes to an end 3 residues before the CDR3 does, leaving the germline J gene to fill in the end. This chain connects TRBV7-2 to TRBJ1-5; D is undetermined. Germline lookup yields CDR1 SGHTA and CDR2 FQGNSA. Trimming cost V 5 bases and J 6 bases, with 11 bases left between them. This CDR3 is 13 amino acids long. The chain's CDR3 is CASSPARGQPQHF. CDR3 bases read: TGTGCCAGCAGCCCCGCACGGGGTCAGCCC.

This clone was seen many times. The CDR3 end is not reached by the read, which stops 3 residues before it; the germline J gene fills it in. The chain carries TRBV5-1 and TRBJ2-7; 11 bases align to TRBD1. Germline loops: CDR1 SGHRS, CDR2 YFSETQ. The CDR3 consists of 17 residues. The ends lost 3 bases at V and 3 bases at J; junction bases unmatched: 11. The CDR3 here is CASSYSGTGGPRYEQYF. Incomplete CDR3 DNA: TGCGCCAGCAGCTACTCCGGGACAGGGGGGCCCCGCTACGAG.

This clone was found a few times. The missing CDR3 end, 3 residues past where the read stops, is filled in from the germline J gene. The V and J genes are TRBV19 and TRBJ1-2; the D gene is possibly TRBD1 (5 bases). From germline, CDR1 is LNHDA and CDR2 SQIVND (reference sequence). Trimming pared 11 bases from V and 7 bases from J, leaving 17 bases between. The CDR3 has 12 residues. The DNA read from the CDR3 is TGTGCCGCCCGGGGGGTTCTCGGTGGC. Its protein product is CAARGVLGG. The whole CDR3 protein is CAARGVLGGYTF.

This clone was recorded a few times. CDR3 DNA, as far as it was read: TGCAGTGCTAGAGGTCATGGTCGGGGGTCCTACGAG. Translation gives CSARGHGRGSYE. The entire CDR3 sequence reads CSARGHGRGSYEQYF. This chain links TRBV20-1 with TRBJ2-7, with D perhaps TRBD2 (6 bases). The sequence runs out 3 residues before the end of the CDR3; the remainder is reconstructed from the germline J gene. The length of the CDR3 is 15 residues. With 1 base removed from V and 1 base from J, the gap between germline ends came to 14 bases. From germline, CDR1 is DFQATT and CDR2 SNEGSKA (reference sequence).

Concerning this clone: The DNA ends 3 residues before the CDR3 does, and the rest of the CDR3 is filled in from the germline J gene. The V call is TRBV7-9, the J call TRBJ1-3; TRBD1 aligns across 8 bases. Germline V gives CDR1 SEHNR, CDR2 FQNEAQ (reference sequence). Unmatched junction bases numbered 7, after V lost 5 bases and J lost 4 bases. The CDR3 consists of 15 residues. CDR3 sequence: CASSPKGQVGNTIYF. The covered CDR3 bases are TGTGCCAGCAGCCCCAAGGGACAGGTCGGAAACACC.

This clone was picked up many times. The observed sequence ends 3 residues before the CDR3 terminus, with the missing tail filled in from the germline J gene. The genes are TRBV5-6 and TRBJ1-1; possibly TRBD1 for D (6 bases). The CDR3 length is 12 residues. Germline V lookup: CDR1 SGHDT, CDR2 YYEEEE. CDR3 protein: CASSALQGRAFF. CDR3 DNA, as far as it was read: TGTGCCAGCAGCGCCCTTCAGGGGAGG. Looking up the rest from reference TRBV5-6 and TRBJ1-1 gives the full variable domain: DAGVTQSPTHLIKTRGQQVTLRCSPKSGHDTVSWYQQALGQGPQFIFQYYEEEERQRGNFPDRFSGHQFPNYSSELNVNALLLGDSALYLCASSALQGRAFFGQGTRLTVV.

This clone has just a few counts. CDR3 amino acids: CASSRVSSPLGYTF. The sequenced part of the CDR3 DNA is TGTGCCAGCTCACGCGTTTCGAGCCCGTTAGGC. The genes are TRBV18 and TRBJ1-2, with no clear D. The CDR3 is cut off 3 residues early in the read; its end comes from the germline J gene. Germline loops: CDR1 KGHSH, CDR2 LQKENI. This CDR3 is 14 amino acids long.

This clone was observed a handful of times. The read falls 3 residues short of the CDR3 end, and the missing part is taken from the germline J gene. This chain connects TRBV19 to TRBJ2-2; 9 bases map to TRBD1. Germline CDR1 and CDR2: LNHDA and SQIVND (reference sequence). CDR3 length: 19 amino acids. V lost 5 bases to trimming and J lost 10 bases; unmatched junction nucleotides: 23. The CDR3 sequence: CASSLAGQGLFLLGLELFF. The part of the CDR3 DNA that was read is TGTGCCAGTAGTCTCGCGGGACAGGGTCTTTTTCTCTTAGGTTTGGAG. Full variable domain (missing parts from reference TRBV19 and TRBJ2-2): DGGITQSPKYLFRKEGQNVTLSCEQNLNHDAMYWYRQDPGQGLRLIYYSQIVNDFQKGDIAEGYSVSREKKESFPLTVTSAQKNPTAFYLCASSLAGQGLFLLGLELFFGEGSRLTVL.

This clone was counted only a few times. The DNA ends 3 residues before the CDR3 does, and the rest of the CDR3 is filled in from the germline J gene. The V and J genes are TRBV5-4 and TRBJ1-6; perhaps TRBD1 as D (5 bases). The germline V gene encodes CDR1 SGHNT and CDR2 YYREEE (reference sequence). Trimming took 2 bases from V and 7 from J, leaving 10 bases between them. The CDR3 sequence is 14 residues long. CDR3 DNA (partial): TGTGCCAGCAGCTTCAGGGTCTCGAATTCACCC. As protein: CASSFRVSNSP. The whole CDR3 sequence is CASSFRVSNSPLHF.

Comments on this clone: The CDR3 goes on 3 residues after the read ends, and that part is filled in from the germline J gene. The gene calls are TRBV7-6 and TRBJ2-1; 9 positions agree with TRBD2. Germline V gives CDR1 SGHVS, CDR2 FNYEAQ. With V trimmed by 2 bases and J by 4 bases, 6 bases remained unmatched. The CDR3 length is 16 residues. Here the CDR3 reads CASSLIPAGGYNEQFF. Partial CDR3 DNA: TGTGCCAGCAGCTTAATTCCAGCGGGGGGTTACAATGAG.

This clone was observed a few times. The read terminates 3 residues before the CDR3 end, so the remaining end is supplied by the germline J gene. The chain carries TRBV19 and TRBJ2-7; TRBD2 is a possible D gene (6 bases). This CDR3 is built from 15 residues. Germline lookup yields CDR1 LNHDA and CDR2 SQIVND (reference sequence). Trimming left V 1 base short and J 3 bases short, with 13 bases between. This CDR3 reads CASSIGTAGLYEQYF. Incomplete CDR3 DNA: TGTGCCAGTAGTATAGGTACAGCGGGCCTCTACGAG.

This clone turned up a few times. The CDR3 spells CASSGTSGGALGGNEQFF. The sequenced part of the CDR3 DNA is TGTGCCAGCAGTGGGACTAGCGGGGGGGCCCTGGGGGGGAATGAG. This chain uses TRBV2 with TRBJ2-1, with 15 bases matching TRBD2. Coverage ceases 3 residues before the CDR3 finishes, and the germline J gene fills in the end. The CDR3 totals 18 residues. V lost 4 bases to trimming and J lost 7 bases; unmatched junction nucleotides: 11. From germline, CDR1 is SNHLY and CDR2 FYNNEI.

CDR3 amino acids: CASRPGGMAANYGYTF. CDR3 DNA (partial): TGTGCCAGTAGGCCAGGGGGTATGGCGGCAAACTATGGC. The genes are TRBV19 and TRBJ1-2; TRBD1 matches 7 bases. The CDR3 end is not reached by the read, which stops 3 residues before it; the germline J gene fills it in. V lost 6 bases to trimming and J lost 2 bases; unmatched junction nucleotides: 12. Germline CDR1 is LNHDA and CDR2 is SQIVND (reference sequence). This CDR3 spans 16 amino acids.

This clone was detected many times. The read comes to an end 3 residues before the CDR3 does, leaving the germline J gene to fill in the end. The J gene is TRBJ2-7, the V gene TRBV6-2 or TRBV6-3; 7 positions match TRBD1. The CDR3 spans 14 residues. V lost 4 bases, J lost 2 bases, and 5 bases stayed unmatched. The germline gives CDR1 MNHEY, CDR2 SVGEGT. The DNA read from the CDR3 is TGTGCCAGCAGTTGGGGGACAGCCACCTACGAG. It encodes CASSWGTATYE. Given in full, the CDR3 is CASSWGTATYEQYF.

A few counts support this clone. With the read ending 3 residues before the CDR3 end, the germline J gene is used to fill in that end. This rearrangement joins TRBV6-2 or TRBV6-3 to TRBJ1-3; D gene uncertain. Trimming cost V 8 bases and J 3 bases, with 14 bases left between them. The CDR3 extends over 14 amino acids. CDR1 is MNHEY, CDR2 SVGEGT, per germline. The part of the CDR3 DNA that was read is TGTGCCAGCTCCGCCCGGGGAGGTGGAAACACC. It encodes CASSARGGGNT. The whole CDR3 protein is CASSARGGGNTIYF.

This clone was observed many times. The CDR3: CASSRRQGLGETQYF. The CDR3 DNA, read in part, is TGTGCCAGTAGTAGGAGACAGGGGTTAGGAGAGACC. V usage is TRBV19 and J usage is TRBJ2-5, with TRBD1 matching 8 bases. The CDR3 is cut off 3 residues early in the read; its end comes from the germline J gene. The CDR3 has 15 residues. Trimming cost V 4 bases and J 4 bases; bases outside gene matches: 8. Per the germline V gene, CDR1 is LNHDA and CDR2 is SQIVND (reference sequence).

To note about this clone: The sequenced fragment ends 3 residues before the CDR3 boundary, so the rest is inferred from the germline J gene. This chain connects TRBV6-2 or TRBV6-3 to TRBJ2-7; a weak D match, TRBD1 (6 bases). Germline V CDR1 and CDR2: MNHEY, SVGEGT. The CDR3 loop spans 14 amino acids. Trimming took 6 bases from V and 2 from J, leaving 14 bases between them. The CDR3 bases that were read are TGTGCCAGCAGCCCCGGGACAACACCCTACGAG. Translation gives CASSPGTTPYE. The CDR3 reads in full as CASSPGTTPYEQYF.